This T cell receptor (beta chain) was documented in a study of early T cells in non-severe SARS-CoV-2 infection listed by TCRdb under 2021. A note on the overall study: TCR sequencing used bulk RNA from unsorted whole blood, so alpha and beta chains could not be paired.

The study was a case-control design nested within a healthcare worker cohort in London, UK, with weekly nasopharyngeal swab PCR tests and blood sampling. Healthcare workers were recruited during the week of the UK lockdown, between 23 and 31 March 2020, and followed weekly for up to 16 weeks. Study-level results and caveats: Matching against VDJdb was skewed toward anti-spike CD8 responses, likely underestimated virus-specific expansions, and missed private and CD4 specificities.

V gives up 5 bases and J gives up 1 base, and the segment between their germline ends measures 15 bases. The CDR3 measures 15 amino acids from cysteine to phenylalanine. The entry retains the CDR3 DNA only, 45 bases that are in frame from base 1. Via the germline V gene, CDR1 is MNHEY and CDR2 SVGAGI. Library generation was performed with 5' RACE. Instrument on record: NextSeq 500. To correct for sequencing error and PCR bias, the TCR library protocol tagged individual cDNA molecules with unique molecular identifiers. TCR alpha and beta chains were both sequenced, and the abundances of alpha and beta sequences in each sample were closely correlated with each other. As for the authors' bioinformatics: Decombinator V4 was used to perform V gene, J gene and CDR3 annotation of TCR sequences. TCRs were defined as expanded if a significant change between any two time points was detected under a Poisson model with p below 0.0001. Abundances of TCRs were expressed as counts per million after normalisation to the total number of TCRs sequenced in each sample. MAIT TCRs were defined by TRAV1-2 paired with TRAJ12, TRAJ20 or TRAJ33, and iNKT TCRs by TRAV10 paired with TRAJ18. VDJdb, accessed on 1 November 2021, was searched for TCRs annotated for CMV, EBV and SARS-CoV-2, and TCRs annotated for more than one antigen were excluded. The public reads were reanalyzed by TCRdb: fastp trimming at Q25, MiXCR alignment, in-frame beta chains only. Rows matching on CDR3 protein sequence are summarized as one entry with the most common DNA and genes. These V and J calls derive from TCRdb rather than the authors' analysis. The sample table records about 76,000 distinct CDR3 sequences; 15% of these occur just once. The ten largest clonotypes hold around 12% of the sample.

This clonotype was seen only a few times. What this receptor recognizes is not known. No much larger clone is present one base from it, and per-base qualities are unavailable. The receptor comes from an adult who was a healthcare worker with PCR-confirmed SARS-CoV-2 infection or an uninfected control (not recorded which). The chain links TRBV6-5 with TRBJ2-7, with a tentative D gene TRBD1 over 6 matching bases. Material for sequencing was whole blood. At the DNA level, the sequence is TGTGCCAGCAGTCAATTTATCAGGGGTTCCTACGAGCAGTACTTC. Its translation reads: CASSQFIRGSYEQYF.